The 23 T cell receptor beta chains in this list originate from one sample, sequenced in a study of blood T cell repertoires in COVID-19. TCRdb's table, derived via immunoSEQ multiplex PCR, lists solely in-frame clones and lacks some. The sample records 250,000 or so clones, 75% to 90% being singletons. Sequenced input: PBMCs or T cells enriched from blood (not recorded which). Source of these receptors: a woman aged 35 to 49 who had been exposed to COVID-19.

The V and J genes are TRBV28 and TRBJ1-6; 8 nucleotides match TRBD1. The CDR3 runs to 15 residues. CDR1 is MDHEN and CDR2 is SYDVKM in the germline V gene. With 6 bases clipped from V and 3 bases from J, the junction kept 4 bases outside the gene matches. CDR3 nucleotides: TGTGCCAGCAGATGGACAGGGAACTATAATTCACCCCTCCACTTT. Translation: CASRWTGNYNSPLHF.

This clone has a handful of counts. Other DNA sequences in the same sample also yield this CDR3. This chain uses TRBV7-3 with TRBJ2-5; D is possibly TRBD2 (6 bases). V was pared by 3 bases and J by 5 bases, with 10 bases between. The germline CDR1 and CDR2 sequences are SGHTA and FQGTGA. The CDR3 loop spans 13 amino acids. CDR3 sequence: CASSLGLRETQYF. The DNA for the CDR3 is TGTGCCAGCAGCTTGGGACTCCGGGAGACCCAGTACTTC. Full variable domain (outside the CDR3, taken from reference TRBV7-3 and TRBJ2-5): GAGVSQTPSNKVTEKGKYVELRCDPISGHTALYWYRQSLGQGPEFLIYFQGTGAADDSGLPNDRFFAVRPEGSVSTLKIQRTERGDSAVYLCASSLGLRETQYFGPGTRLLVL.

The chain couples TRBV6-5 to TRBJ1-2, with 7 bases that match TRBD1. V was pared by 4 bases and J by 4 bases, with 6 bases of the junction left unmatched. The CDR3 sequence is 14 residues long. In germline, CDR1 is MNHEY, CDR2 SVGAGI. CDR3 amino acids: CASSLWDSFYGYTF. Written as DNA, the CDR3 is TGTGCCAGCAGTTTATGGGACAGCTTCTATGGCTACACCTTC.

This chain joins TRBV29-1 and TRBJ1-1, with D tentatively TRBD1 (6 bases). Deletions cut 1 base from V and 5 bases from J, with 17 bases between. There are 15 residues in the CDR3. The V gene's germline CDR1 is SQVTM and CDR2 ANQGSEA. The chain's CDR3 is CSVEVDTGRGTEAFF. The CDR3 DNA reads TGCAGCGTTGAAGTGGACACGGGCAGGGGTACTGAAGCTTTCTTT.

This rearrangement joins TRBV12-5 to TRBJ1-2; D possibly corresponds to TRBD1 (5 bases). The CDR3 is 14 residues long. Germline CDR1 reads LGHNT; CDR2 reads FRNRAP. The V end was cut by 5 bases, the J end by 8 bases, with 18 bases between. The CDR3 nucleotides are TGTGCTAGTGGTATATCAGGGATCGCTATCGGCTACACCTTC. Amino acid sequence: CASGISGIAIGYTF.

V gene TRBV19 combines with J gene TRBJ1-2; 9 nucleotides align to TRBD1. Germline V gene lookup returns CDR1 LNHDA and CDR2 SQIVND (reference sequence). The CDR3 spans 15 residues. V shed 8 bases, J shed 4 bases, and the junction held 11 bases outside the gene matches. The CDR3 DNA reads as TGTGCCAGTGGTGTCAGGGACAGGGATACCTATGGCTACACCTTC. It encodes CASGVRDRDTYGYTF.

This clone was counted a few times. CDR3 amino acids: CASSPPGLDRGRDYGYTF. The CDR3 DNA is TGTGCCAGCAGTCCCCCCGGTTTGGACAGGGGGCGCGACTATGGCTACACCTTC. This chain joins TRBV28 and TRBJ1-2; 11 nucleotides match TRBD1. CDR3 length: 18 residues. V dropped 5 bases and J dropped 3; count of bases not matched to a gene: 14. CDR1 is MDHEN, CDR2 SYDVKM, per germline.

The V call is TRBV12-5, the J call TRBJ1-2; no firm D call. There are 13 residues in the CDR3. Trimming removed 2 bases from V and 8 bases from J, with 12 bases in between. Looked up from germline, CDR1 is LGHNT and CDR2 is FRNRAP. This CDR3 reads CASGLLQTRGYTF. For the CDR3, the DNA is TGTGCTAGTGGTTTGCTCCAAACTAGGGGCTACACCTTC.

CDR3 in DNA: TGTGCCTGGAGCCACCTGGGACAGCCGAACGGAAACACCATATATTTT. This translates into CAWSHLGQPNGNTIYF. This chain links TRBV30 with TRBJ1-3, with 7 bases fitting TRBD1. Per the germline V gene, CDR1 is GTSNPN and CDR2 is SVGIG (reference sequence). The CDR3 runs to 16 residues. The V gene end was trimmed by 3 bases and the J gene end by 4 bases; junction bases not matched to a gene: 12.

The V gene is TRBV29-1, the J gene TRBJ1-1; D might be TRBD1 (6 bases). CDR3 length: 11 amino acids. The V end was cut by 5 bases, the J end by 6 bases, with 10 bases between. Germline V gives CDR1 SQVTM, CDR2 ANQGSEA. Written as DNA, the CDR3 is TGCAGCGTTTCCAGGGGATCTGAAGCTTTCTTT. It translates to CSVSRGSEAFF.

This sequence joins TRBV5-8 and TRBJ2-1; weak D call: TRBD1 (5 bases). The CDR3 is 15 residues long. V gave up 1 base and J gave up 8 bases, with 16 bases separating them. Germline V gene data show CDR1 as SGHTS and CDR2 as YDEGEE. CDR3 bases: TGTGCCAGCAGCTTGTATCAGGGTCTTAGGCATGAGCAGTTCTTC. Protein product: CASSLYQGLRHEQFF.

The chain combines TRBV5-4 with TRBJ1-6; the match to TRBD1 covers 10 bases. The CDR3 is made up of 15 amino acids. Germline V lookup: CDR1 SGHNT, CDR2 YYREEE (reference sequence). The V and J ends lost 4 bases and 9 bases, in that order; junction bases with no gene match: 7. CDR3 bases: TGTGCCAGCAGCCAAAGACAGGGGGCGGGTTCACCCCTCCACTTT. Translating gives CASSQRQGAGSPLHF.

The V gene is TRBV7-3, the J gene TRBJ2-2; D call uncertain. Germline V gene data show CDR1 as SGHTA and CDR2 as FQGTGA. V lost 2 bases and J lost 8, with 6 bases in between. This CDR3 spans 12 amino acids. The CDR3, as DNA: TGTGCCAGCAGCTTAGAGAGGGGGGAGCTGTTTTTT. Its protein is CASSLERGELFF.

This clone is a singleton in its sample. The chain recombines TRBV29-1 with TRBJ1-1; D ambiguous. There are 13 residues in the CDR3. V lost 6 bases, J lost 4 bases, and 15 bases lay in between. Germline-derived CDR1 and CDR2 are SQVTM and ANQGSEA. CDR3 protein: CSVDGRAGTEAFF. DNA for the CDR3: TGCAGCGTCGACGGAAGGGCGGGCACTGAAGCTTTCTTT.

The chain combines TRBV25-1 with TRBJ1-2; D might be TRBD1 (5 bases). In germline, CDR1 is MGHDK, CDR2 SYGVNS. The CDR3 extends over 14 amino acids. Trimming shortened V by 4 bases and J by 5 bases, and 14 bases separated the two germline ends. CDR3 bases: TGTGCCAGCAGTGGGGTCGGGACTCGATATGGCTACACCTTC. Translation gives CASSGVGTRYGYTF.

V gene TRBV29-1 combines with J gene TRBJ2-7; 11 bases align to TRBD2. V was pared by 0 bases and J by 6 bases, with 22 bases of the junction left unmatched. The CDR3 runs to 20 residues. The germline V gene encodes CDR1 SQVTM and CDR2 ANQGSEA. CDR3 sequence reads: CSVEDPRTVEGSGRACEQYV. The CDR3 coding sequence is TGCAGCGTTGAAGATCCCCGAACCGTTGAGGGTAGCGGGAGGGCCTGCGAGCAGTACGTC.

The chain uses TRBV10-3 and TRBJ1-1; D is uncertain. Germline loops: CDR1 ENHRY, CDR2 SYGVKD. V was pared by 7 bases and J by 0 bases, with 9 bases between. CDR3 size: 13 residues. The CDR3 coding sequence is TGTGCCATCAACCCGGGATTGAACACTGAAGCTTTCTTT. It is translated as CAINPGLNTEAFF.

The chain couples TRBV9 to TRBJ2-1; 8 bases are shared with TRBD2. This CDR3 comprises 13 residues. Germline CDR1 is SGDLS and CDR2 is YYNGEE. V gave up 0 bases and J gave up 8 bases; unmatched junction bases: 1. CDR3 sequence reads: CASSVEAGDEQFF. The CDR3 DNA is TGTGCCAGCAGCGTAGAAGCGGGGGATGAGCAGTTCTTC. Full variable domain (rest looked up from reference TRBV9 and TRBJ2-1): DSGVTQTPKHLITATGQRVTLRCSPRSGDLSVYWYQQSLDQGLQFLIQYYNGEERAKGNILERFSAQQFPDLHSELNLSSLELGDSALYFCASSVEAGDEQFFGPGTRLTVL.

V is TRBV30 and J is TRBJ1-2; no clear D gene. V lost 2 bases to trimming and J lost 4 bases, with 5 bases between them. The CDR3 runs to 11 residues. CDR1 is GTSNPN and CDR2 is SVGIG in the germline V gene (reference sequence). This CDR3 is CAWSWAYGYTF. CDR3 DNA sequence: TGTGCCTGGAGTTGGGCCTATGGCTACACCTTC.

The chain recombines TRBV4-3 with TRBJ2-5; TRBD1 matches at 9 bases. Trimming at V came to 1 base and at J to 7 bases, leaving 7 bases not matched to a gene. The CDR3 is 15 residues long. Germline V gives CDR1 LGHNA, CDR2 YSLEER. This chain's CDR3 is CASSQGGTGYRTQYF. The CDR3 DNA follows: TGCGCCAGCAGCCAAGGCGGGACAGGGTATAGGACCCAGTACTTC.

V gene TRBV7-8 combines with J gene TRBJ1-2, with D maybe TRBD1 (6 bases). CDR1 and CDR2 from the germline V gene are SGHVS and FQNEAQ. V lost 4 bases to trimming and J lost 0 bases, with 9 bases between them. The CDR3 extends over 14 amino acids. The CDR3 sequence is CASSYGTPNYGYTF. The CDR3 nucleotides are TGTGCCAGCAGCTACGGGACACCTAACTATGGCTACACCTTC.

The rearrangement links TRBV6-6 to TRBJ1-1, with unresolved D. With 8 bases removed from V and 1 base from J, the gap between germline ends came to 11 bases. The CDR3 contains 13 residues. In germline, CDR1 is MNHNY, CDR2 SVGAGI (reference sequence). The CDR3 DNA is TGTGCCAGCCAGGTACAGTCGAACACTGAAGCTTTCTTT. This translates into CASQVQSNTEAFF.

The chain couples TRBV4-3 to TRBJ1-1, with unresolved D. Germline CDR1 is LGHNA and CDR2 is YSLEER. V dropped 4 bases and J dropped 1 base, with 13 bases sitting between them. There are 15 residues in the CDR3. In nucleotides, the CDR3 is TGCGCCAGCAGCCCAACCCGCGCCCCGAACACTGAAGCTTTCTTT. It codes for CASSPTRAPNTEAFF.